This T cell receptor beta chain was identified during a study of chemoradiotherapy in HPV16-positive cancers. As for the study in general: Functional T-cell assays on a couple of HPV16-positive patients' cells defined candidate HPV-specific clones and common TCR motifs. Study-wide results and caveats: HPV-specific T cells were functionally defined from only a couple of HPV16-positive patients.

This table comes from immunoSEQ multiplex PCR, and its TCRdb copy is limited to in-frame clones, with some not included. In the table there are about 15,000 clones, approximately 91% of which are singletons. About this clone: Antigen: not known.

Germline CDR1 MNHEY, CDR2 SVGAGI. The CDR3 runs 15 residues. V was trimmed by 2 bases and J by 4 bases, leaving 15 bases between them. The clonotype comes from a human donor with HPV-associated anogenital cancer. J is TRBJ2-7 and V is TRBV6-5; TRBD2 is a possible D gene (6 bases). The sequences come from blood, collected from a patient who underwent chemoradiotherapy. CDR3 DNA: TGTGCCAGCAGTTACGGTGGAGGGTTCTCATACGAGCAGTACTTC. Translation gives CASSYGGGFSYEQYF.